This is a list of T cell receptor beta chains from one sample in a study of T cell clones after liver transplantation. Sequencing was performed with immunoSEQ multiplex PCR; in TCRdb, only in-frame clones are kept and a portion is missing. This sample has 99,000 or so clones, with about 81% found just once. The specimen comprised CD4+ T cells from blood, sampled before liver transplant. The receptors shown here come from a human donor who received a liver transplant. Both conserved end residues are part of each CDR3. The D gene is left open where the match is weak. Clone size is not always given. Where it is, it says once, few, many or a class for expanded clones.

TGTGCCAGTAGTATCGCCGGTTCCGGGACACCCTACTACGAGCAGTACTTC,CASSIAGSGTPYYEQYF,-,TRBJ2-7,-,17,TRBV19
TGTGCCTGGAGTGCGCCAGGGGTCCGGCAGCCCCAGCATTTT,CAWSAPGVRQPQHF,-,TRBJ1-5,-,14,TRBV30
TGTGCCAGCAGACTCCCGGGGATAAACACTGAAGCTTTCTTT,CASRLPGINTEAFF,-,TRBJ1-1,-,14,TRBV6-6
TGCGCCAGCAGCTCGGGTGGGACGGAAGATACGCAGTATTTT,CASSSGGTEDTQYF,-,TRBJ2-3,-,14,TRBV5-1
TGCGCCAGCAGCCCGATGGCAGGAAATCAGCCCCAGCATTTT,CASSPMAGNQPQHF,-,TRBJ1-5,once,14,TRBV5-1
TGTGCCTGGAGTGGAACAGGGGGCTCCTACGAGCAGTACTTC,CAWSGTGGSYEQYF,TRBD1,TRBJ2-7,-,14,TRBV30
TGTGCCTGGAGTGTGTCTCCTGAAGCTTTCTTT,CAWSVSPEAFF,-,TRBJ1-1,few,11,TRBV30
TGCGCCAGCAGCACCGGAGATACTTATTTACCCCTCCACTTT,CASSTGDTYLPLHF,-,TRBJ1-6,-,14,TRBV5-1
TGTGCCACCGTAGCGGGTAGCACAGATACGCAGTATTTT,CATVAGSTDTQYF,TRBD2,TRBJ2-3,once,13,TRBV6-1
TGTGCCAGCAGCTTGGTCTATCGGGTGACCGGTGGCTACACCTTC,CASSLVYRVTGGYTF,-,TRBJ1-2,-,15,TRBV5-6
TGTGCCAGCAGCTTAAGGGACCCGGGGCACGGGGGTAAGAATGAGCAGTTCTTC,CASSLRDPGHGGKNEQFF,-,TRBJ2-1,-,18,TRBV7-8
TGTGCCAGCAGCCCTAAACAGGGGTATACGCAGTATTTT,CASSPKQGYTQYF,TRBD1,TRBJ2-3,once,13,TRBV7-3
TGCGCCAGCAGCTTTTCCAATCCAGGGGGTCGAAGGGCAGATACGCAGTATTTT,CASSFSNPGGRRADTQYF,TRBD1,TRBJ2-3,-,18,TRBV5-1
TGTGCCAGCAGCTTAGAACGGGGACAGGGGCCATATCAGCCCCAGCATTTT,CASSLERGQGPYQPQHF,TRBD1,TRBJ1-5,once,17,TRBV7-4
TGTGCCAGCGGACCCGAGGGGGGCCTCCTCGGGGAGCTGTTTTTT,CASGPEGGLLGELFF,-,TRBJ2-2,-,15,TRBV7-9
TGTGCCAGCAGCCCACCCGGGACAGGGAATCAGCCCCAGCATTTT,CASSPPGTGNQPQHF,TRBD1,TRBJ1-5,-,15,TRBV7-9
TGCGCCAGCAGCCAAGCCGGAGGGATTCGGTACTTC,CASSQAGGIRYF,-,TRBJ2-7,-,12,TRBV4-1
TGCGCCAGCAGCCCCGGGTATGGCGACGAGCAGTACTTC,CASSPGYGDEQYF,-,TRBJ2-7,-,13,TRBV5-1
TGTGCCAGTACGGACAGGGTGGGGAATGAAGCTTTCTTT,CASTDRVGNEAFF,TRBD1,TRBJ1-1,-,13,TRBV19
TGCGCCAGCAGCTTGATACAGGACACCGGGGAGCTGTTTTTT,CASSLIQDTGELFF,-,TRBJ2-2,-,14,TRBV5-1
TGTGCCAGCAGCTTAGTTTCCAATGAGCAGTTCTTC,CASSLVSNEQFF,-,TRBJ2-1,-,12,TRBV11-2
TGTGCCACCAGCGGTGGACAGGGGATTGCCGGGGCCAACGTCCTGACTTTC,CATSGGQGIAGANVLTF,TRBD1,TRBJ2-6,-,17,TRBV15
TGTGCCAGCAGCTTCGGCCATGGGCAGTATTTT,CASSFGHGQYF,-,TRBJ2-3,-,11,TRBV7-8
TGTGCCAGCAGTGGAGTCTTTGAAGCTTTCTTT,CASSGVFEAFF,-,TRBJ1-1,few,11,TRBV6-5
TGTGCCAGTAGAGTGGGCAGGGCGAACACTGAAGCTTTCTTT,CASRVGRANTEAFF,-,TRBJ1-1,once,14,TRBV19
TGCGCCAGCAGCCACGACAGGGTACAAGAGACCCAGTACTTC,CASSHDRVQETQYF,TRBD1,TRBJ2-5,-,14,TRBV4-3
TGTGCCAGCTCACCTGGGACAGGGGGCTTTAGCAATCAGCCCCAGCATTTT,CASSPGTGGFSNQPQHF,TRBD1,TRBJ1-5,-,17,TRBV18
TGCGCCAGCAGCCGGGGGGACAGGGAGACCCAGTACTTC,CASSRGDRETQYF,-,TRBJ2-5,-,13,TRBV5-1
TGTGCCAGCAGTGGGACAGGGGGGGGAACAGATACGCAGTATTTT,CASSGTGGGTDTQYF,TRBD1,TRBJ2-3,-,15,TRBV2
TGCGCCAGCAGCGCCCCTATGGACACCGGGGAGCTGTTTTTT,CASSAPMDTGELFF,-,TRBJ2-2,-,14,TRBV5-1